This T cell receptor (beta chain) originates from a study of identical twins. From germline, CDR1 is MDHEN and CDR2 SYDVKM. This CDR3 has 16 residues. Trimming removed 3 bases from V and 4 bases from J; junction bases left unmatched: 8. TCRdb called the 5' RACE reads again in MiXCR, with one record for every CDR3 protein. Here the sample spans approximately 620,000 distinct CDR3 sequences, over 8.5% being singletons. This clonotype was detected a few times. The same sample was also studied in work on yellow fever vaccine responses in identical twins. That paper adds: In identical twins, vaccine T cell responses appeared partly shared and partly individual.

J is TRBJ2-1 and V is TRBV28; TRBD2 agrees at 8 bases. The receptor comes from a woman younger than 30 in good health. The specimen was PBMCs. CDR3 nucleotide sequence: TGTGCCAGCAGTTTCGGTACTAGCGGCAATTACAATGAGCAGTTCTTC. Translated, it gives CASSFGTSGNYNEQFF.